This T cell receptor (beta chain) was sequenced during a study of glioma-infiltrating T cells. Germline trimming cut 4 bases from V and 2 bases from J; bases unmatched to any gene: 5. The germline gives CDR1 DFQATT, CDR2 SNEGSKA (reference sequence). This CDR3 comprises 15 residues. This clonotype was picked up many times. Amplification of TCR alpha and beta CDR3 regions from RNA used iRepertoire nested multiplex PCR. TCRdb reprocessed the multiplex PCR reads with MiXCR, giving one entry per CDR3 protein. Here the sample spans under 130,000 distinct CDR3 sequences, 25% to 35% being singletons. The sample was glioma tissue, nonneoplastic brain tissue, or PBMCs (not recorded which). The chain couples TRBV20-1 to TRBJ2-3; 11 bases line up with TRBD2. The clonotype comes from a human donor with low-grade glioma or glioblastoma, undergoing nonglioma brain surgery, or in good health (not recorded which). This CDR3 reads CSAKTSGAYTDTQYF. The DNA of the CDR3 is TGCAGTGCTAAGACTAGCGGGGCATACACAGATACGCAGTATTTT.